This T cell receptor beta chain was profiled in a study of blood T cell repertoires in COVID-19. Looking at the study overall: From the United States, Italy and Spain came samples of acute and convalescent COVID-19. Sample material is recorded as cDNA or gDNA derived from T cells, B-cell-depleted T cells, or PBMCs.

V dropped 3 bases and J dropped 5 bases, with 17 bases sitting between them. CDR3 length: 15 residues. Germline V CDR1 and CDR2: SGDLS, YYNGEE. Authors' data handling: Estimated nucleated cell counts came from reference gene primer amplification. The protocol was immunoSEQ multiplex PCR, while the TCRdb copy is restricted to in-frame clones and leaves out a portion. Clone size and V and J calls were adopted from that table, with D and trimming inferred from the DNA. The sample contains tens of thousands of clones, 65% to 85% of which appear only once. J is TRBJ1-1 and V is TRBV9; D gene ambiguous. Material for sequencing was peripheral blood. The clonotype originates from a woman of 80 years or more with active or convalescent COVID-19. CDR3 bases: TGTGCCAGCAGCGCCACTGTGTACCCGGGGACTGAAGCTTTCTTT. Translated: CASSATVYPGTEAFF.